This record concerns one T cell receptor beta chain sequence. Original handling: Amplification with reference gene primers provided the estimates of nucleated cell counts. Assay used: immunoSEQ multiplex PCR; TCRdb lists only in-frame clones, some missing. V and J calls and clone size are as listed in that table; D and trimming were resolved from the DNA. The sample lists around 100,000 clones, about 83% occurring once. The sample belongs to a study of blood T cell repertoires in COVID-19. Study at large: Sites across the United States, Italy and Spain contributed samples from acute and convalescent COVID-19. In each case, the material was cDNA or gDNA derived from T cells, B-cell-depleted T cells, or PBMCs.

The CDR3 contains 15 residues. The V gene's germline CDR1 is SEHNR and CDR2 FQNEAQ (reference sequence). J gave up 0 bases and V 6 bases, and 7 bases lay outside the gene matches. Sequenced material: peripheral blood. This TCR came from a human donor in a cohort sampled during active COVID-19. The chain carries TRBV7-9 and TRBJ1-1; 7 bases fit TRBD1. The CDR3 protein is CASSRTGQMNTEAFF. DNA of the CDR3: TGTGCCAGCAGTCGTACGGGACAGATGAACACTGAAGCTTTCTTT.